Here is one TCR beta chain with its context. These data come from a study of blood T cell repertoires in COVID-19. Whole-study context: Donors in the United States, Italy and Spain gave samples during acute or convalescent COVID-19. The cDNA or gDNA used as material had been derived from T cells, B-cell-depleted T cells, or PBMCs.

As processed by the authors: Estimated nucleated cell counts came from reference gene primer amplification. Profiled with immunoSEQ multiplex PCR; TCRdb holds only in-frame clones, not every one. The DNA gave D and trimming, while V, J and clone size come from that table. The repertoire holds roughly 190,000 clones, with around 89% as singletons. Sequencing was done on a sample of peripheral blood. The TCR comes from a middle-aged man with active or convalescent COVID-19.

DNA for the CDR3: TGTGCCTGGCAAAGTTGGACACTCACAGATACGCAGTATTTT. Protein: CAWQSWTLTDTQYF. The chain links TRBV30 to TRBJ2-3; tentatively, D is TRBD1 (5 bases). The CDR3 consists of 14 residues. The V and J ends lost 5 bases and 2 bases respectively, with 14 bases between them. Germline CDR1 and CDR2: GTSNPN and SVGIG (reference sequence).